Presented here are 9 T cell receptor beta chains from one specimen sequenced in a study of regulatory T cells in long-lasting Graves disease (dated by TCRdb to about 2021). The library was made by multiplex PCR. TCRdb lists the instrument as Illumina HiSeq 4000. To build TCR beta libraries, CDR3 regions were amplified by Arm-PCR using iRepertoire HTBI primers. The raw public reads went through TCRdb reprocessing: fastp at Q25, MiXCR clone calling, in-frame beta chains kept. For every CDR3 protein sequence, its rows merge into one entry that carries the most common genes and DNA. The sample contains some 430,000 distinct CDR3 sequences, 20% to 25% of them found a single time. Clones ranked in the top ten supply less than 9% of the sample. The time point label corresponds to: persistent/refractory GD, antithyroid drugs over 5 years with positive TRAb. For both TCR sequencing and RNA sequencing, RNA was extracted from PBMCs using TRIzol.

Sample: peripheral blood mononuclear cells (PBMCs), taken when the disease was refractory, from a patient treated with antithyroid drugs. The receptors derive from a female donor with Graves disease.

This clonotype has at least ten counts. The chain couples TRBV6-5 to TRBJ1-2; D remains unclear. Between the trimmed V and J ends, which lost 0 bases and 8 bases, there was a span of 10 bases. This CDR3 contains 13 residues. Germline CDR1 and CDR2: MNHEY and SVGAGI. Here the CDR3 reads CASSYSKMRGYTF. The CDR3 region has the DNA TGTGCCAGCAGTTACTCGAAGATGCGGGGCTACACCTTC.

This clonotype has more than one count but fewer than ten. The CDR3 spells CASSFGTLYNSPLHF. The CDR3 DNA reads TGTGCCAGCAGCTTTGGGACACTCTATAATTCACCCCTCCACTTT. V usage is TRBV5-6 and J usage is TRBJ1-6; D may be TRBD1 (6 bases). The germline gives CDR1 SGHDT, CDR2 YYEEEE. The CDR3 sequence is 15 residues long. With 2 bases removed from V and 3 bases from J, the gap between germline ends came to 9 bases.

This clonotype has just a few counts. The rearrangement links TRBV5-6 to TRBJ1-1; D call uncertain. Looked up from germline, CDR1 is SGHDT and CDR2 is YYEEEE. Trimming removed 4 bases from V and 10 bases from J, with 17 bases in between. The CDR3 is made up of 13 amino acids. This CDR3 reads CASSPPGPLGAFF. The CDR3 DNA is TGTGCCAGCAGCCCGCCAGGCCCCCTAGGAGCTTTCTTT.

This clonotype showed up many times. J is TRBJ1-2 and V is TRBV19, with D possibly matching TRBD1 (5 bases). The V end was cut by 10 bases, the J end by 2 bases, with 17 bases between. The CDR3 covers 14 residues. Germline values: CDR1 LNHDA, CDR2 SQIVND (reference sequence). The CDR3 reads CATKDSSPNYGYTF. The CDR3 bases are TGTGCCACAAAAGACAGTTCTCCCAACTATGGCTACACCTTC.

This clonotype was seen repeatedly, ten times or more. The chain couples TRBV28 to TRBJ1-2; D is uncertain. CDR1 is MDHEN and CDR2 is SYDVKM in the germline V gene. The CDR3 covers 13 residues. Trimming removed 6 bases from V and 3 bases from J, with 11 bases in between. CDR3 in DNA: TGTGCCAGCAGCCCGGCGGGAGACTATGGCTACACCTTC. It specifies CASSPAGDYGYTF.

This clonotype was counted a few times. The V and J genes are TRBV30 and TRBJ1-5, with 7 bases identical to TRBD1. CDR1 and CDR2 (germline): GTSNPN, SVGIG (reference sequence). Unmatched junction bases numbered 11, after V lost 3 bases and J lost 6 bases. The CDR3 runs to 15 residues. CDR3 nucleotides: TGTGCCTGGAGGGGAAGGACAGGAGGAGTTCAGCCCCAGCATTTT. Translation: CAWRGRTGGVQPQHF.

This clonotype was counted many times. The chain is built from TRBV28 and TRBJ1-6; D call uncertain. V was pared by 8 bases and J by 5 bases, with 10 bases between. The CDR3 has 13 residues. From germline, CDR1 is MDHEN and CDR2 SYDVKM. CDR3 sequence: CASRDTNNSPLHF. CDR3 DNA: TGTGCCAGCCGAGACACCAATAATTCACCCCTCCACTTT.

The DNA for the CDR3 is TGTGCCAGCAGCTCAGGACAGGGATCGGGCGGCTACACCTTC. It translates to CASSSGQGSGGYTF. The chain uses TRBV7-3 and TRBJ1-2; 8 positions agree with TRBD1. The germline V gene has CDR1 SGHTA and CDR2 FQGTGA. The CDR3 is made up of 14 amino acids. Trimming took 4 bases from V and 8 from J; bases not matched to a gene: 9.

This clonotype was observed a handful of times. This chain links TRBV6-1 with TRBJ1-2; 7 bases align to TRBD1. The length of the CDR3 is 15 residues. Germline CDR1 is MNHNS and CDR2 is SASEGT. The V and J ends lost 9 bases and 5 bases, in that order; junction bases with no gene match: 15. The chain's CDR3 is CASKNGAGGRYGYTF. The CDR3 DNA reads as TGTGCCAGTAAAAACGGGGCAGGGGGACGTTATGGCTACACCTTC.